The table lists the clone carrying this T cell receptor (beta chain) with a few counts. Its target is not known. The data are from a study of early T cells in non-severe SARS-CoV-2 infection. About the study: The input, bulk RNA from unsorted whole blood, was sequenced, and chains were unpaired.

The germline V gene encodes CDR1 LGHDT and CDR2 YNNKEL (reference sequence). The CDR3 is made up of 13 amino acids. V lost 1 base, J lost 4 bases, and 8 bases lay in between. Individual cDNA molecules were tagged with unique molecular identifiers. TCRdb re-called the 5' RACE reads through MiXCR, storing one row per CDR3 protein. The sample carries around 40,000 distinct CDR3 sequences, roughly 11% recorded once. Study-level results: VDJdb matching favored anti-spike CD8 responses, missing private and CD4 specificities.

J is TRBJ2-7 and V is TRBV3-1; a possible D gene is TRBD2 (6 bases). The receptor's source is an adult who was a healthcare worker with PCR-confirmed SARS-CoV-2 infection or an uninfected control (not recorded which). The sequencing sample was made of whole blood. The CDR3, as DNA: TGTGCCAGCAGCCAAGGACGGGGGTACGAGCAGTACTTC. Amino acids: CASSQGRGYEQYF.